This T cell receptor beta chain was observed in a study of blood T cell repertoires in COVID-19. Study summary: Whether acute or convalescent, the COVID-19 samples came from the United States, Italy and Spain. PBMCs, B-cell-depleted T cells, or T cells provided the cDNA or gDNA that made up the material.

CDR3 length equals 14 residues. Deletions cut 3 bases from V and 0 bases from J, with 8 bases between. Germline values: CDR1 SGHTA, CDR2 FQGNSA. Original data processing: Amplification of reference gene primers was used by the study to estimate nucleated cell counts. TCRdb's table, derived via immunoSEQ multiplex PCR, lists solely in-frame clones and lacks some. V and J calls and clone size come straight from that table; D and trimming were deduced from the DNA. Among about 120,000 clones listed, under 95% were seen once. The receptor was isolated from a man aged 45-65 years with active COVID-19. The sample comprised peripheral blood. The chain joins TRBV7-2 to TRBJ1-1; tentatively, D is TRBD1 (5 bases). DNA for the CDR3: TGTGCCAGCAGCTTTGGGGCTTTGAACACTGAAGCTTTCTTT. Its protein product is CASSFGALNTEAFF. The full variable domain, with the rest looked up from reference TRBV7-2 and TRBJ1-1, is GAGVSQSPSNKVTEKGKDVELRCDPISGHTALYWYRQSLGQGLEFLIYFQGNSAPDKSGLPSDRFSAERTGGSVSTLTIQRTQQEDSAVYLCASSFGALNTEAFFGQGTRLTVV.